This T cell receptor (beta chain) stems from a study of early T cells in non-severe SARS-CoV-2 infection. Study-wide background: Chains were not paired, and sequencing was done on bulk RNA from unsorted whole blood.

Attachment of unique molecular identifiers to individual cDNA molecules was performed. From the 5' RACE reads, TCRdb called clonotypes with MiXCR, one entry per CDR3 protein. Seen here are 30,000 to 40,000 distinct CDR3 sequences, 3.5% to 5% observed once, and the top ten hold about 17%. Germline-derived CDR1 and CDR2 are SGHTA and FQGTGA. The CDR3 is 15 residues long. V was clipped by 0 bases and J by 4 bases, with 10 bases between them. This clonotype was seen a few times. The V gene is TRBV7-3, the J gene TRBJ2-1; D tentatively reads TRBD1 or TRBD2 (6 bases each). Input material: whole blood. The clonotype originates from an adult who was a healthcare worker with PCR-confirmed SARS-CoV-2 infection or an uninfected control (not recorded which). CDR3 coding DNA: TGTGCCAGCAGCTTAACGTGGGGGGCGTACAATGAGCAGTTCTTC. Translating it yields CASSLTWGAYNEQFF. Full variable domain (missing parts from reference TRBV7-3 and TRBJ2-1): GAGVSQTPSNKVTEKGKYVELRCDPISGHTALYWYRQSLGQGPEFLIYFQGTGAADDSGLPNDRFFAVRPEGSVSTLKIQRTERGDSAVYLCASSLTWGAYNEQFFGPGTRLTVL.